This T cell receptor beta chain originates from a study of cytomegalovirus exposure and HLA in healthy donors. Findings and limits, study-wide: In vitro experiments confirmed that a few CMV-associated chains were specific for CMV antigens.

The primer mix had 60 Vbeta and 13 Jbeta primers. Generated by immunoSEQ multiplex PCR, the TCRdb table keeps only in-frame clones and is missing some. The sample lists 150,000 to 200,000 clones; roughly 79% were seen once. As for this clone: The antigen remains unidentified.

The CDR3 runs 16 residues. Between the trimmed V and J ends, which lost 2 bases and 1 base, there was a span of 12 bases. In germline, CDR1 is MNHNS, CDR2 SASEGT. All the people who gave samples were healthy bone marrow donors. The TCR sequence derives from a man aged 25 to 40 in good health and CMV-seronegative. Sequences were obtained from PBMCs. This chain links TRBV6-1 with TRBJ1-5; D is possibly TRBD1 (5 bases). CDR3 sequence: CASSEWTHDSNQPQHF. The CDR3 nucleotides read TGTGCCAGCAGTGAATGGACACACGACAGCAATCAGCCCCAGCATTTT.